A single sample is the source of the 13 T cell receptor beta chains below, sequenced in a study of blood T cell repertoires in COVID-19. TCRdb keeps only in-frame clones here, not all; method: immunoSEQ multiplex PCR. The sample yields 270,000 or so clones, over 75% seen once. The material sequenced was peripheral blood. Receptors originate from a human donor in a cohort sampled during active COVID-19.

The chain recombines TRBV15 with TRBJ2-3; D unresolved. CDR1 is LNHNV and CDR2 is YYDKDF in the germline V gene (reference sequence). The CDR3 extends over 12 amino acids. The V end lost 1 base, the J end lost 9 bases, and 8 bases lay between the germline ends. CDR3 in amino acids: CATSRAAQTQYF. The CDR3 coding sequence is TGTGCCACCAGCAGAGCGGCACAGACGCAGTATTTT.

This chain joins TRBV3-1 (or the pseudogene TRBV3-2) and TRBJ1-4; 8 bases agree with TRBD1. Germline trimming cut 3 bases from V and 3 bases from J; bases unmatched to any gene: 6. From germline, CDR1 is LGHDT and CDR2 YNNKEL (reference sequence). The CDR3 length is 16 residues. The CDR3 region has the DNA TGTGCCAGCAGCCACTGGACAGGGACCGCTAATGAAAAACTGTTTTTT. This gives the protein CASSHWTGTANEKLFF.

V is TRBV4-1 and J is TRBJ1-1, with a possible D match to TRBD1 (5 bases). Trimming pared 3 bases from V and 11 bases from J, leaving 22 bases between. The CDR3 loop spans 15 amino acids. Looked up from germline, CDR1 is MGHRA and CDR2 is YSYEKL. The CDR3 DNA follows: TGCGCCAGCAGCCACCGCCTTGCGGGGCAAAACGGCGCTTTCTTT. This translates into CASSHRLAGQNGAFF.

V and J are TRBV28 and TRBJ1-1; D gene ambiguous. Trimming stripped 5 bases from V and 3 bases from J, with 13 bases between. The germline V gene encodes CDR1 MDHEN and CDR2 SYDVKM. The CDR3 totals 14 residues. The DNA for the CDR3 is TGTGCCAGCAGTCGTCAAGCCTTTTACACTGAAGCTTTCTTT. Translated: CASSRQAFYTEAFF.

The chain is built from TRBV28 and TRBJ2-1, with 9 bases lining up with TRBD2. The CDR3 is made up of 15 amino acids. The junction had 5 bases not matched to a gene; V was cut back by 4 bases and J by 4 bases. Looked up from germline, CDR1 is MDHEN and CDR2 is SYDVKM. CDR3 DNA: TGTGCCAGCAGTTCGTCACTAGCGGGTTACAATGAGCAGTTCTTC. Translating gives CASSSSLAGYNEQFF.

Comments on this clone: The sample contains more than one DNA sequence encoding this CDR3. The chain couples TRBV28 to TRBJ1-6; a possible D gene is TRBD1 (5 bases). V was pared by 3 bases and J by 7 bases, with 10 bases between. The CDR3 runs 14 residues. Germline V gene sequence: CDR1 MDHEN, CDR2 SYDVKM. As DNA, the CDR3 is TGTGCCAGCAGTTTCAGCGGGGGGAATTCACCCCTCCACTTT. It is translated as CASSFSGGNSPLHF.

The chain employs TRBV9 and TRBJ1-4; perhaps TRBD1 as D (5 bases). Germline values: CDR1 SGDLS, CDR2 YYNGEE. This CDR3 contains 15 residues. V lost 0 bases and J lost 8, with 14 bases in between. CDR3 DNA sequence: TGTGCCAGCAGCGTAGCCGCAGGGTCGAGGGAAAAACTGTTTTTT. Translating gives CASSVAAGSREKLFF.

The chain carries TRBV27 and TRBJ2-1; 7 bases fit TRBD2. Germline V gene sequence: CDR1 MNHEY, CDR2 SMNVEV (reference sequence). V shed 5 bases and J 7 bases; nucleotides not matched to a gene: 11. CDR3 length equals 15 residues. The CDR3 reads CASSRTSNSYNEQFF. In DNA form, the CDR3 reads TGTGCCAGCAGTCGGACTAGTAATTCGTATAATGAGCAGTTCTTC.

The chain employs TRBV20-1 and TRBJ1-2; D unresolved. V was trimmed by 2 bases and J by 8 bases, leaving 6 bases between them. Germline loops: CDR1 DFQATT, CDR2 SNEGSKA (reference sequence). The CDR3 consists of 10 residues. The CDR3 sequence is CSARYGGYTF. CDR3 nucleotides: TGCAGTGCTAGATATGGCGGCTACACCTTC.

This chain links TRBV9 with TRBJ1-5, with D unclear. Germline CDR1 and CDR2: SGDLS and YYNGEE. This CDR3 is 15 amino acids long. Deletions cut 2 bases from V and 2 bases from J, with 11 bases between. In DNA form, the CDR3 reads TGTGCCAGCAGCGTCTCACCCCAGGGCAATCAGCCCCAGCATTTT. Translated, it gives CASSVSPQGNQPQHF.

This clone was found once. The chain combines TRBV6-6 with TRBJ2-3, with 9 bases fitting TRBD2. Germline V gives CDR1 MNHNY, CDR2 SVGAGI (reference sequence). The CDR3 length is 16 residues. V dropped 5 bases and J dropped 1; count of bases not matched to a gene: 7. The CDR3 reads CASSPPAGGGTDTQYF. CDR3 DNA: TGTGCCAGCAGTCCCCCGGCGGGAGGGGGCACAGATACGCAGTATTTT.

This chain joins TRBV19 and TRBJ1-5, with a weak D call TRBD1 (5 bases). CDR3 size: 14 residues. Germline assignment: CDR1 LNHDA and CDR2 SQIVND (reference sequence). The V end lost 11 bases, the J end lost 3 bases, and 17 bases lay between the germline ends. CDR3 protein: CAGGEVSHNQPQHF. CDR3 DNA: TGTGCCGGGGGGGAGGTTTCTCACAATCAGCCCCAGCATTTT. The whole variable domain, remainder taken from reference TRBV19 and TRBJ1-5, is DGGITQSPKYLFRKEGQNVTLSCEQNLNHDAMYWYRQDPGQGLRLIYYSQIVNDFQKGDIAEGYSVSREKKESFPLTVTSAQKNPTAFYLCAGGEVSHNQPQHFGDGTRLSIL.

J is TRBJ2-7 and V is TRBV7-2, with TRBD2 as a possible D gene (7 bases). The V end was cut by 6 bases, the J end by 2 bases, with 11 bases between. CDR1 is SGHTA, CDR2 FQGNSA, per germline. The CDR3 loop spans 13 amino acids. The CDR3 region has the DNA TGTGCCAGCAGAGGGGGGGGAACCTACGAGCAGTACTTC. It yields the protein CASRGGGTYEQYF. Together with reference TRBV7-2 and TRBJ2-7, the CDR3 gives the full variable domain: GAGVSQSPSNKVTEKGKDVELRCDPISGHTALYWYRQSLGQGLEFLIYFQGNSAPDKSGLPSDRFSAERTGGSVSTLTIQRTQQEDSAVYLCASRGGGTYEQYFGPGTRLTVT.